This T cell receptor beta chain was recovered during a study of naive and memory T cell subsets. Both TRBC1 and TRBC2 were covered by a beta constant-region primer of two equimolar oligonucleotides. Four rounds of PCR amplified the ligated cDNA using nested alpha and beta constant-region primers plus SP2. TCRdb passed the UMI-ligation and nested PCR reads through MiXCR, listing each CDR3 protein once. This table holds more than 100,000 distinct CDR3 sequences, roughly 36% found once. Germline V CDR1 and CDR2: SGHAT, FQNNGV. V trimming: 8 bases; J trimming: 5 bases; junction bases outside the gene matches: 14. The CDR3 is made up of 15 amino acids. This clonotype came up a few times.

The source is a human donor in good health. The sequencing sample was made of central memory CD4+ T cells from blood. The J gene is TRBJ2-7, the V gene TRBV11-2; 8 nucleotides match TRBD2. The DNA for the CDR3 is TGTGCCAGCCGCGACGGGGGGGCGATGACTCACGAGCAGTACTTC. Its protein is CASRDGGAMTHEQYF.